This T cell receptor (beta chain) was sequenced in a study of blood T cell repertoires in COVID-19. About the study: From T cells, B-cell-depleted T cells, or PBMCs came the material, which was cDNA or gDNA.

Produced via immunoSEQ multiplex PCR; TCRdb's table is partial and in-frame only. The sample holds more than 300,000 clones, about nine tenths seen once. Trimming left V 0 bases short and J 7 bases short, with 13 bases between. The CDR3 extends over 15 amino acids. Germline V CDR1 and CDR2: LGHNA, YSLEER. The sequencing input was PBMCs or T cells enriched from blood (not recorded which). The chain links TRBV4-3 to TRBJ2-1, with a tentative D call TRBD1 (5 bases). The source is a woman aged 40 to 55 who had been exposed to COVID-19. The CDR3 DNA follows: TGCGCCAGCAGCCAAGAGGGGTCTAAGGGGAATGAGCAGTTCTTC. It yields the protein CASSQEGSKGNEQFF.